These T cell receptor beta chains were read from a single sample in a study of cytomegalovirus exposure and HLA in healthy donors. The repertoire was sequenced with immunoSEQ multiplex PCR; TCRdb's copy has only in-frame clones and lacks some. The sample contains more than 25,000 clones, 62% of which appear only once. Sequenced: PBMCs. Receptor source: a male donor in good health and CMV-seropositive. The CDR3 runs from the conserved cysteine through the conserved F or W. A D gene is named only where the DNA matches it firmly. Clone sizes are given selectively: once, few, many, or a class where the clone is expanded.

D	V	J	size	CDR3	DNA
.	TRBV5-1	TRBJ1-1	few	CASSRNVGSATEAFF	TGCGCCAGCAGCCGCAACGTGGGGAGCGCCACTGAAGCTTTCTTT
.	TRBV6-1	TRBJ1-5	.	CASSENPSGSQPQHF	TGTGCCAGCAGTGAAAATCCGTCGGGGAGTCAGCCCCAGCATTTT
TRBD2	TRBV2	TRBJ2-2	few	CASSGLVTGELFF	TGTGCCAGCTCCGGACTAGTGACCGGGGAGCTGTTTTTT
.	TRBV11-2	TRBJ1-5	.	CASSLRGDKSNQPQHF	TGTGCCAGCAGCTTACGGGGGGATAAAAGCAATCAGCCCCAGCATTTT
.	TRBV6-1	TRBJ1-5	.	CASKLLPLSDQPQHF	TGTGCCAGCAAACTGTTACCTCTTAGCGATCAGCCCCAGCATTTT
TRBD1	TRBV7-3	TRBJ2-2	.	CASSPGTGNTGELFF	TGTGCCAGCAGTCCCGGGACAGGGAACACCGGGGAGCTGTTTTTT
.	TRBV11-1	TRBJ2-3	.	CASSSLTGVRSIDQYF	TGTGCCAGCAGTTCCCTTACAGGAGTTCGTTCTATAGATCAGTATTTT
TRBD2	TRBV19	TRBJ2-5	.	CASSIWGGEKETQYF	TGTGCCAGTAGTATATGGGGAGGGGAGAAAGAGACCCAGTACTTC
TRBD2	TRBV9	TRBJ2-3	.	CASSVFWSSGGTDTQYF	TGTGCCAGCAGCGTATTTTGGAGTAGCGGGGGCACAGATACGCAGTATTTT
.	TRBV5-6	TRBJ1-6	.	CASGGAPSNSPLHF	TGTGCCAGCGGCGGGGCCCCGTCTAATTCACCCCTCCACTTT
.	TRBV2	TRBJ2-4	.	CASKQGGGAKNIQYF	TGTGCCAGCAAACAGGGGGGGGGAGCCAAAAACATTCAGTACTTC
.	TRBV7-9	TRBJ1-1	.	CASSLVGGKTEAFF	TGTGCCAGCAGCTTAGTGGGAGGTAAGACTGAAGCTTTCTTT
.	TRBV7-8	TRBJ1-1	.	CASSLPTGNTEAFF	TGTGCCAGCAGCTTACCCACAGGGAACACTGAAGCTTTCTTT
TRBD2	TRBV28	TRBJ2-3	.	CASSMLAGATDTQYF	TGTGCCAGCAGCATGTTAGCGGGAGCCACAGATACGCAGTATTTT
TRBD1	TRBV30	TRBJ1-1	.	CAWSGRTGSTTEAFF	TGTGCCTGGAGTGGGAGGACAGGGTCGACCACTGAAGCTTTCTTT
TRBD2	TRBV5-8	TRBJ2-3	.	CASSLSGRDTDTQYF	TGTGCCAGCAGCCTGAGCGGGAGAGACACAGATACGCAGTATTTT
.	TRBV15	TRBJ2-2	.	CATSRAVGELFF	TGTGCCACCAGCAGAGCTGTCGGGGAGCTGTTTTTT
.	TRBV28	TRBJ1-1	.	CASRSGTRYTEAFF	TGTGCCAGCAGATCCGGGACAAGATACACTGAAGCTTTCTTT
TRBD1	TRBV30	TRBJ1-1	.	CAWSRTGGKITEAFF	TGTGCCTGGAGCCGGACAGGGGGCAAAATCACTGAAGCTTTCTTT
TRBD2	TRBV30	TRBJ2-7	.	CAWSISGIFYEQYF	TGTGCCTGGAGTATAAGCGGGATATTCTACGAGCAGTACTTC
.	TRBV10-2	TRBJ2-7	few	CASKLPGTTYEQYF	TGCGCCAGCAAACTCCCGGGGACAACCTACGAGCAGTACTTC
.	TRBV5-1	TRBJ1-2	.	CASNHGEGFGYTF	TGCGCCAGCAATCACGGGGAGGGATTTGGCTACACCTTC
.	TRBV6-4	TRBJ1-1	few	CASSPERFGEAFF	TGTGCCAGCAGTCCGGAGCGGTTCGGGGAAGCTTTCTTT
TRBD1	TRBV2	TRBJ1-5	.	CASSGDSNQPQHF	TGTGCCAGCAGCGGGGACAGTAATCAGCCCCAGCATTTT
.	TRBV5-6	TRBJ2-7	.	CASSLQGNYEQYF	TGTGCCAGCAGCTTACAGGGTAACTACGAGCAGTACTTC
TRBD2	TRBV7-8	TRBJ2-2	few	CASSRTSGAAGELFF	TGTGCCAGCAGCCGGACTAGCGGGGCCGCCGGGGAGCTGTTTTTT
.	TRBV5-1	TRBJ1-4	.	CASSPRGADNEKLFF	TGCGCCAGCAGCCCGCGTGGGGCGGATAATGAAAAACTGTTTTTT
.	TRBV5-1	TRBJ2-1	.	CASSPDISYNEQFF	TGCGCCAGCAGCCCGGACATCTCCTACAATGAGCAGTTCTTC
TRBD1	TRBV7-8	TRBJ1-1	.	CASSHRGGEAFF	TGTGCCAGCAGCCACAGGGGCGGTGAAGCTTTCTTT
TRBD1	TRBV5-1	TRBJ2-2	.	CASSPYPDRGPRTGELFF	TGCGCCAGCAGCCCTTACCCCGACAGGGGGCCGAGGACCGGGGAGCTGTTTTTT
.	TRBV10-3	TRBJ1-2	.	CAVQGFGYTF	TGTGCCGTACAGGGCTTTGGCTACACCTTC
.	TRBV15	TRBJ1-2	once	CATSRGDNRGYTF	TGTGCCACCAGCAGAGGGGACAACCGTGGCTACACCTTC
.	TRBV6-1	TRBJ1-2	.	CASSEATQGSYGYTF	TGTGCCAGCAGCGAAGCCACCCAGGGGAGCTATGGCTACACCTTC
.	TRBV5-6	TRBJ1-2	.	CASSLLDTTLGYGYTF	TGTGCCAGCAGCTTACTGGACACCACCTTGGGCTATGGCTACACCTTC
TRBD2	TRBV9	TRBJ2-5	.	CASSVLAGVEETQYF	TGTGCCAGCAGCGTTTTAGCGGGAGTCGAGGAGACCCAGTACTTC
.	TRBV5-1	TRBJ1-4	few	CASSSRTNVRGENEKLFF	TGCGCCAGCAGCTCTAGGACCAACGTCCGGGGGGAAAACGAAAAACTGTTTTTT
TRBD2	TRBV28	TRBJ2-1	.	CASRPGLVSHEQFF	TGTGCCAGCAGGCCGGGACTAGTCTCCCATGAGCAGTTCTTC
.	TRBV5-1	TRBJ2-7	.	CASSSTTDSYEQYF	TGCGCCAGCAGCTCAACGACAGATTCCTACGAGCAGTACTTC
.	TRBV6-5	TRBJ1-4	.	CASSYSTPGAKLFF	TGTGCCAGCAGTTACTCGACTCCAGGGGCGAAACTGTTTTTT
TRBD2	TRBV5-1	TRBJ2-7	.	CASSLKYASGGDSYEQYF	TGCGCCAGCAGCTTGAAATATGCGTCGGGAGGCGACTCCTACGAGCAGTACTTC
.	TRBV6-5	TRBJ1-1	few	CASFWLGTGDTEAFF	TGTGCCAGCTTCTGGTTGGGGACGGGGGACACTGAAGCTTTCTTT
.	TRBV5-1	TRBJ1-1	.	CASSFQGMGNTEAFF	TGCGCCAGCAGCTTCCAGGGGATGGGGAACACTGAAGCTTTCTTT
TRBD2	TRBV30	TRBJ2-7	.	CAWRLAGVHEQYF	TGTGCCTGGAGACTAGCGGGAGTCCACGAGCAGTACTTC
.	TRBV5-1	TRBJ1-2	.	CASSLRDNRYGYTF	TGCGCCAGCAGCTTGAGGGACAACCGCTATGGCTACACCTTC
TRBD1	TRBV6-5	TRBJ2-7	.	CASSYSPDRANEQYF	TGTGCCAGCAGTTACTCGCCGGACAGGGCCAACGAGCAGTACTTC
.	TRBV4-1	TRBJ1-5	.	CASSLNENERGPQHF	TGCGCCAGCAGCCTTAATGAGAATGAACGGGGGCCCCAGCATTTT
.	TRBV19	TRBJ1-4	.	CASAEGRREKLFF	TGTGCCAGTGCCGAGGGGAGGCGGGAAAAACTGTTTTTT
TRBD1	TRBV5-4	TRBJ2-7	.	CASSVDRGFTYEQYF	TGTGCCAGCAGCGTGGACAGGGGCTTTACCTACGAGCAGTACTTC
.	TRBV5-6	TRBJ1-1	few	CASSLGYGGTEAFF	TGTGCCAGCAGCTTGGGCTACGGGGGCACTGAAGCTTTCTTT